The 13 T cell receptor beta chains in this list originate from one sample, sequenced in a study of CD8 T cells in ankylosing spondylitis. TCRdb used MiXCR to reprocess the 5' RACE reads, holding one entry per CDR3 protein. The sample carries around 100,000 distinct CDR3 sequences, about 24% recorded once. The source material was synovial fluid, either unsorted or a sorted T cell fraction (not recorded which). These receptor sequences come from a male donor with ankylosing spondylitis.

This chain joins TRBV6-1 and TRBJ2-3; 10 nucleotides line up with TRBD2. Trimming at V came to 6 bases and at J to 4 bases, leaving 7 bases not matched to a gene. The CDR3 length is 15 residues. Germline assignment: CDR1 MNHNS and CDR2 SASEGT. This CDR3 is CASRTPGLASDTQYF. The DNA of the CDR3 is TGTGCCAGCAGAACTCCGGGACTAGCGTCAGATACGCAGTATTTT.

This clonotype was counted a single time. A junction end diverges from the germline sequence, so it may reflect a read error. This chain connects TRBV20-1 to TRBJ1-1; 7 nucleotides align to TRBD1. Germline CDR1 reads DFQATT; CDR2 reads SNEGSKA (reference sequence). This CDR3 region has 17 residues. CDR3 coding DNA: TGCTGTGCTAGAGGCCTCCTGCAGGGACAGCTAAACACTGAAGCTTTCTTT. Protein product: CCARGLLQGQLNTEAFF.

This sequence joins TRBV7-2 and TRBJ2-1, with unresolved D. CDR1 is SGHTA, CDR2 FQGNSA, per germline. Trimming stripped 5 bases from V and 8 bases from J, with 13 bases between. The length of the CDR3 is 13 residues. DNA for the CDR3: TGTGCCAGCAGCGGTAGAGGCCTGGATGAGCAGTTCTTC. This sequence encodes CASSGRGLDEQFF.

This clonotype is labeled medium-sized. This chain joins TRBV28 and TRBJ2-2; D is uncertain. Deletions cut 5 bases from V and 6 bases from J, with 13 bases between. The CDR3 extends over 14 amino acids. Germline CDR1 is MDHEN and CDR2 is SYDVKM. The CDR3 DNA sequence: TGTGCCAGCAGTCGGACGTCGGCCGCCGGGGAGCTGTTTTTT. Translation gives CASSRTSAAGELFF.

This clonotype was observed a handful of times. J is TRBJ1-3 and V is TRBV4-2, with D hard to call. CDR3 size: 16 residues. V lost 5 bases to trimming and J lost 4 bases, with 18 bases between them. Germline V CDR1 and CDR2: LGHNA, YNFKEQ. CDR3 sequence reads: CASSFTGENLGNTIYF. CDR3 nucleotide sequence: TGTGCCAGCAGCTTCACCGGGGAGAACTTAGGAAACACCATATATTTT.

V gene TRBV2 combines with J gene TRBJ2-1; the D gene is possibly TRBD1 (5 bases). The CDR3 has 13 residues. CDR1 and CDR2 from the germline V gene are SNHLY and FYNNEI. Trimming left V 6 bases short and J 7 bases short, with 13 bases between. The CDR3 region is CASSGDRINEQFF. Written as DNA, the CDR3 is TGTGCCAGCAGCGGCGACAGAATAAATGAGCAGTTCTTC.

This clonotype was detected many times. The V gene is TRBV28, the J gene TRBJ2-7; 10 nucleotides align to TRBD1. CDR3 size: 13 residues. V gave up 6 bases and J gave up 7 bases; unmatched junction bases: 6. Germline V gene lookup returns CDR1 MDHEN and CDR2 SYDVKM. CDR3 nucleotide sequence: TGTGCCAGCAGGCGACAGGGGGCGGGAGAGCAGTACGTC. Protein: CASRRQGAGEQYV.

This chain connects TRBV4-2 to TRBJ2-7; TRBD2 matches 10 bases. The CDR3 consists of 19 residues. CDR1 is LGHNA, CDR2 YNFKEQ, per germline. Unmatched junction bases numbered 12, after V lost 1 base and J lost 0 bases. CDR3 sequence (DNA): TGTGCCAGCAGCCAAGCCCGGTGGACTAGCGGCTATAGCTCCTACGAGCAGTACGTC. Amino acid sequence: CASSQARWTSGYSSYEQYV.

This sequence joins TRBV5-4 and TRBJ2-3, with D maybe TRBD1 (5 bases). The CDR3 length is 15 residues. CDR1 and CDR2 from the germline V gene are SGHNT and YYREEE (reference sequence). V was cut by 7 bases and J by 0 bases, with 15 bases left in between. This CDR3 is CASGRQPKSTDTQYF. The CDR3 DNA reads TGTGCCAGCGGGCGACAGCCAAAAAGCACAGATACGCAGTATTTT.

This clonotype appeared a few times. V is TRBV5-1 and J is TRBJ2-7; D tentatively reads TRBD1 or TRBD2 (5 bases each). Germline CDR1 is SGHRS and CDR2 is YFSETQ. The CDR3 runs to 15 residues. The V and J ends lost 4 bases and 2 bases respectively, with 16 bases between them. CDR3 nucleotides: TGCGCCAGCAGCCACGGGACGGCCCAGGCCTACGAGCAGTACTTC. Amino acid sequence: CASSHGTAQAYEQYF.

This clonotype was seen a few times. The gene calls are TRBV29-1 and TRBJ2-1; 7 positions match TRBD1. Germline V lookup: CDR1 SQVTM, CDR2 ANQGSEA. The CDR3 is 18 amino acids. V was pared by 6 bases and J by 8 bases, with 25 bases of the junction left unmatched. The CDR3 sequence: CSVETGMTAGFSEDEQFF. The CDR3 DNA reads TGCAGCGTGGAGACAGGGATGACGGCCGGGTTTTCCGAGGATGAGCAGTTCTTC.

This clonotype was observed a few times. Compared with germline, one end of the junction differs, possibly owing to a read error. The chain links TRBV7-2 to TRBJ2-3; D call uncertain. Germline loops: CDR1 SGHTA, CDR2 FQGNSA. The length of the CDR3 is 8 residues. Here the CDR3 DNA reads TGTGCCAGCAGCCCCTCCCATTTT. Translation: CASSPSHF.

Ten or more counts support this clonotype. The V and J genes are TRBV14 and TRBJ2-1; perhaps TRBD1 as D (6 bases). Germline CDR1 is SGHDN and CDR2 is FVKESK. Trimming cost V 1 base and J 9 bases, with 10 bases left between them. The CDR3 runs to 13 residues. In DNA form, the CDR3 reads TGTGCCAGCAGCCAAGTGGTAGGGGGTGAGCAGTTCTTC. Residues: CASSQVVGGEQFF.